This is a list of T cell receptor beta chains from one sample in a study of blood T cell repertoires in COVID-19. TCRdb's table, derived via immunoSEQ multiplex PCR, lists solely in-frame clones and lacks some. The sample lists 150,000 to 200,000 clones; under 95% were seen once. Input material: peripheral blood. These receptors were taken from a man aged 18 to 29 with acute or convalescent COVID-19. CDR3s include the opening cysteine and the closing phenylalanine or tryptophan. The D gene is left open where the match is weak. Size is stated for part of the rows, as once, few or many counts, or as a class when the clone is expanded.

cdr3_aa: CATKGGRASGNTEAFF
cdr3_nt: TGTGCCACCAAGGGAGGCAGGGCGTCGGGGAACACTGAAGCTTTCTTT
v_call: TRBV24-1
j_call: TRBJ1-1
d_call: -
cdr3_length: 16
clone_size: -

cdr3_aa: CASSIEPRDEQYF
cdr3_nt: TGTGCCAGTAGTATCGAGCCTCGGGACGAGCAGTACTTC
v_call: TRBV19
j_call: TRBJ2-7
d_call: -
cdr3_length: 13
clone_size: -

cdr3_aa: CASSSLAGGTGELFF
cdr3_nt: TGTGCCAGCAGTTCACTAGCGGGGGGCACCGGGGAGCTGTTTTTT
v_call: TRBV5-4
j_call: TRBJ2-2
d_call: TRBD2
cdr3_length: 15
clone_size: -

cdr3_aa: CASRGTGQNTEAFF
cdr3_nt: TGTGCCAGCAGGGGGACAGGGCAGAACACTGAAGCTTTCTTT
v_call: TRBV6-5
j_call: TRBJ1-1
d_call: TRBD1
cdr3_length: 14
clone_size: -

cdr3_aa: CASTDDRAIGYTF
cdr3_nt: TGTGCCAGCACCGATGACAGGGCGATAGGCTACACCTTC
v_call: TRBV12-3/TRBV12-4
j_call: TRBJ1-2
d_call: TRBD1
cdr3_length: 13
clone_size: -

cdr3_aa: CATSIPESSSGGATQYF
cdr3_nt: TGTGCCACCAGCATCCCTGAATCCTCTAGCGGGGGGGCGACCCAGTACTTC
v_call: TRBV15
j_call: TRBJ2-5
d_call: TRBD2
cdr3_length: 17
clone_size: -

cdr3_aa: CASSLAGGERYEQYF
cdr3_nt: TGTGCCAGCAGCTTAGCGGGGGGGGAAAGATACGAGCAGTACTTC
v_call: TRBV7-6
j_call: TRBJ2-7
d_call: TRBD2
cdr3_length: 15
clone_size: -

cdr3_aa: CASSPGQGATNEKLFF
cdr3_nt: TGTGCCAGCAGCCCTGGACAGGGGGCAACTAATGAAAAACTGTTTTTT
v_call: TRBV5-8
j_call: TRBJ1-4
d_call: TRBD1
cdr3_length: 16
clone_size: -

cdr3_aa: CASKRRATGELFF
cdr3_nt: TGTGCCAGCAAGCGCAGGGCGACCGGGGAGCTGTTTTTT
v_call: TRBV2
j_call: TRBJ2-2
d_call: -
cdr3_length: 13
clone_size: few

cdr3_aa: CASSLAAVTAEAFF
cdr3_nt: TGTGCCAGCAGCTTAGCGGCCGTGACAGCTGAAGCTTTCTTT
v_call: TRBV7-2
j_call: TRBJ1-1
d_call: -
cdr3_length: 14
clone_size: -

cdr3_aa: CASSLPGTGLDYTF
cdr3_nt: TGTGCCAGCAGCCTGCCCGGGACAGGTTTGGACTACACCTTC
v_call: TRBV3-1/TRBV3-2
j_call: TRBJ1-2
d_call: TRBD1
cdr3_length: 14
clone_size: -

cdr3_aa: CASSRDGTPIGYTF
cdr3_nt: TGCGCCAGCAGCCGGGACGGGACACCGATCGGCTACACCTTC
v_call: TRBV4-1
j_call: TRBJ1-2
d_call: -
cdr3_length: 14
clone_size: -

cdr3_aa: CSVGGGTGVQETQYF
cdr3_nt: TGCAGCGTCGGAGGAGGAACGGGGGTCCAAGAGACCCAGTACTTC
v_call: TRBV29-1
j_call: TRBJ2-5
d_call: -
cdr3_length: 15
clone_size: -

cdr3_aa: CASSQDIHDRDTEAFF
cdr3_nt: TGTGCCAGCAGCCAAGATATCCATGACAGGGACACTGAAGCTTTCTTT
v_call: TRBV4-2
j_call: TRBJ1-1
d_call: TRBD1
cdr3_length: 16
clone_size: -

cdr3_aa: CASSQGLAGGVGELFF
cdr3_nt: TGCGCCAGCAGCCAGGGACTAGCGGGAGGAGTCGGGGAGCTGTTTTTT
v_call: TRBV5-1
j_call: TRBJ2-2
d_call: TRBD2
cdr3_length: 16
clone_size: -

cdr3_aa: CASSMVGTSNQPQHF
cdr3_nt: TGTGCCAGTAGTATGGTGGGGACAAGCAATCAGCCCCAGCATTTT
v_call: TRBV19
j_call: TRBJ1-5
d_call: -
cdr3_length: 15
clone_size: -

cdr3_aa: CASSLPRGLGNEQFF
cdr3_nt: TGTGCCAGCAGCCTCCCTAGGGGGCTTGGCAATGAGCAGTTCTTC
v_call: TRBV7-9
j_call: TRBJ2-1
d_call: TRBD1
cdr3_length: 15
clone_size: -

cdr3_aa: CASGEGTGAYGYTF
cdr3_nt: TGCGCCAGCGGAGAAGGGACAGGGGCCTATGGCTACACCTTC
v_call: TRBV4-1
j_call: TRBJ1-2
d_call: TRBD1
cdr3_length: 14
clone_size: -

cdr3_aa: CASSVAATGGREAFF
cdr3_nt: TGTGCCAGCAGCGTAGCGGCCACAGGGGGTAGAGAAGCTTTCTTT
v_call: TRBV9
j_call: TRBJ1-1
d_call: TRBD1
cdr3_length: 15
clone_size: -

cdr3_aa: CASSVPGPQGGNTIYF
cdr3_nt: TGTGCCAGCAGCGTACCAGGTCCCCAAGGTGGAAACACCATATATTTT
v_call: TRBV9
j_call: TRBJ1-3
d_call: -
cdr3_length: 16
clone_size: few

cdr3_aa: CASSLAFSGTDTQYF
cdr3_nt: TGTGCCAGCAGCTTAGCGTTTAGCGGGACAGATACGCAGTATTTT
v_call: TRBV7-2
j_call: TRBJ2-3
d_call: TRBD2
cdr3_length: 15
clone_size: -

cdr3_aa: CASSVATGVYYEQYF
cdr3_nt: TGTGCCAGCAGCGTAGCGACAGGGGTCTACTACGAGCAGTACTTC
v_call: TRBV9
j_call: TRBJ2-7
d_call: TRBD1
cdr3_length: 15
clone_size: -

cdr3_aa: CASSPPRGDLGTDTQYF
cdr3_nt: TGTGCCAGCTCACCACCGCGCGGAGACCTGGGCACAGATACGCAGTATTTT
v_call: TRBV18
j_call: TRBJ2-3
d_call: -
cdr3_length: 17
clone_size: -

cdr3_aa: CASSFGLATGGLMNTEAFF
cdr3_nt: TGTGCCAGCAGCTTTGGGTTGGCTACAGGGGGCCTGATGAACACTGAAGCTTTCTTT
v_call: TRBV5-5
j_call: TRBJ1-1
d_call: TRBD1
cdr3_length: 19
clone_size: -

cdr3_aa: CSAISGEQFF
cdr3_nt: TGCAGTGCCATTAGCGGAGAGCAGTTCTTC
v_call: TRBV20-1
j_call: TRBJ2-1
d_call: -
cdr3_length: 10
clone_size: -

cdr3_aa: CAAGTVTLEQYF
cdr3_nt: TGTGCTGCTGGGACAGTGACTTTAGAGCAGTACTTC
v_call: TRBV6-6
j_call: TRBJ2-7
d_call: TRBD1
cdr3_length: 12
clone_size: -

cdr3_aa: CAITERLAGEYNEQFF
cdr3_nt: TGTGCCATCACCGAACGACTAGCGGGGGAGTACAATGAGCAGTTCTTC
v_call: TRBV10-3
j_call: TRBJ2-1
d_call: TRBD2
cdr3_length: 16
clone_size: -

cdr3_aa: CASSPGGRLGGYTF
cdr3_nt: TGTGCCAGCAGCCCCGGAGGGCGCCTAGGGGGCTACACCTTC
v_call: TRBV27
j_call: TRBJ1-2
d_call: -
cdr3_length: 14
clone_size: -

cdr3_aa: CASSLGGPNEKLFF
cdr3_nt: TGCGCCAGCAGCTTGGGTGGGCCAAATGAAAAACTGTTTTTT
v_call: TRBV5-1
j_call: TRBJ1-4
d_call: -
cdr3_length: 14
clone_size: -

cdr3_aa: CASSEGPGANYGYTF
cdr3_nt: TGTGCCAGCAGTGAAGGACCGGGGGCTAACTATGGCTACACCTTC
v_call: TRBV6-1
j_call: TRBJ1-2
d_call: -
cdr3_length: 15
clone_size: -

cdr3_aa: CASPRTGDVEAFF
cdr3_nt: TGTGCCAGCCCTCGGACAGGGGATGTTGAAGCTTTCTTT
v_call: TRBV6-5
j_call: TRBJ1-1
d_call: TRBD1
cdr3_length: 13
clone_size: once

cdr3_aa: CASTGPGQGNYEQYF
cdr3_nt: TGTGCCAGCACTGGCCCGGGACAGGGAAACTACGAGCAGTACTTC
v_call: TRBV3-1/TRBV3-2
j_call: TRBJ2-7
d_call: TRBD1
cdr3_length: 15
clone_size: -

cdr3_aa: CASSSRDIPITDTQYF
cdr3_nt: TGTGCCAGCAGTAGCCGGGACATCCCTATCACAGATACGCAGTATTTT
v_call: TRBV7-8
j_call: TRBJ2-3
d_call: -
cdr3_length: 16
clone_size: -

cdr3_aa: CSVVGRDQETQYF
cdr3_nt: TGCAGCGTTGTGGGCAGGGATCAAGAGACCCAGTACTTC
v_call: TRBV29-1
j_call: TRBJ2-5
d_call: -
cdr3_length: 13
clone_size: -

cdr3_aa: CASSLLGRRGVDTQYF
cdr3_nt: TGTGCCAGCAGTTTGTTAGGCCGGAGGGGCGTCGATACGCAGTATTTT
v_call: TRBV27
j_call: TRBJ2-3
d_call: -
cdr3_length: 16
clone_size: -

cdr3_aa: CASRARSGSGELFF
cdr3_nt: TGTGCCAGTAGGGCCCGGAGTGGAAGCGGGGAGCTGTTTTTT
v_call: TRBV19
j_call: TRBJ2-2
d_call: -
cdr3_length: 14
clone_size: -

cdr3_aa: CASSKREGWKGSNYGYTF
cdr3_nt: TGTGCCAGCAGCAAACGGGAGGGTTGGAAGGGTTCTAACTATGGCTACACCTTC
v_call: TRBV6-2/TRBV6-3
j_call: TRBJ1-2
d_call: -
cdr3_length: 18
clone_size: once

cdr3_aa: CASSLLTAAYEQYF
cdr3_nt: TGTGCCAGCAGCTTGTTAACAGCCGCCTACGAGCAGTACTTC
v_call: TRBV5-6
j_call: TRBJ2-7
d_call: -
cdr3_length: 14
clone_size: -

cdr3_aa: CASSYGQGAGGYTF
cdr3_nt: TGTGCCAGCAGTTACGGACAGGGGGCTGGTGGCTACACCTTC
v_call: TRBV6-2/TRBV6-3
j_call: TRBJ1-2
d_call: TRBD1
cdr3_length: 14
clone_size: -

cdr3_aa: CASSEGLNTGYGYTF
cdr3_nt: TGTGCCAGCAGTGAAGGCCTCAACACGGGCTATGGCTACACCTTC
v_call: TRBV2
j_call: TRBJ1-2
d_call: -
cdr3_length: 15
clone_size: -

cdr3_aa: CASGDRINEKLFF
cdr3_nt: TGTGCCAGCGGGGACAGAATAAATGAAAAACTGTTTTTT
v_call: TRBV3-1/TRBV3-2
j_call: TRBJ1-4
d_call: TRBD1
cdr3_length: 13
clone_size: -

cdr3_aa: CASSIHRDSSGNTIYF
cdr3_nt: TGTGCCAGTAGTATACACCGGGACAGCTCTGGAAACACCATATATTTT
v_call: TRBV19
j_call: TRBJ1-3
d_call: TRBD1
cdr3_length: 16
clone_size: -

cdr3_aa: CATSATSGRPNTDTQYF
cdr3_nt: TGTGCCACCAGTGCGACTAGCGGGAGACCTAACACAGATACGCAGTATTTT
v_call: TRBV24-1
j_call: TRBJ2-3
d_call: TRBD2
cdr3_length: 17
clone_size: -

cdr3_aa: CASSPRTGTLGYTF
cdr3_nt: TGTGCCAGCTCACCACGGACAGGCACTCTAGGCTACACCTTC
v_call: TRBV18
j_call: TRBJ1-2
d_call: TRBD1
cdr3_length: 14
clone_size: -

cdr3_aa: CASSGGREGNQPQHF
cdr3_nt: TGTGCCAGTAGTGGCGGGCGGGAGGGTAATCAGCCCCAGCATTTT
v_call: TRBV19
j_call: TRBJ1-5
d_call: -
cdr3_length: 15
clone_size: many

cdr3_aa: CASSLNPGTSLTEAFF
cdr3_nt: TGTGCCAGCAGCTTGAACCCCGGGACAAGTCTTACTGAAGCTTTCTTT
v_call: TRBV7-2
j_call: TRBJ1-1
d_call: -
cdr3_length: 16
clone_size: -

cdr3_aa: CASSPIGDRGTEAFF
cdr3_nt: TGTGCCAGCTCACCAATCGGGGACAGGGGCACTGAAGCTTTCTTT
v_call: TRBV18
j_call: TRBJ1-1
d_call: TRBD1
cdr3_length: 15
clone_size: -

cdr3_aa: CASSPGGETQYF
cdr3_nt: TGTGCCAGCAGTCCGGGAGGCGAGACCCAGTACTTC
v_call: TRBV12-3/TRBV12-4
j_call: TRBJ2-5
d_call: TRBD2
cdr3_length: 12
clone_size: -

cdr3_aa: CASSLQGADYGYTF
cdr3_nt: TGTGCCAGCTCACTACAGGGGGCGGACTATGGCTACACCTTC
v_call: TRBV18
j_call: TRBJ1-2
d_call: TRBD1
cdr3_length: 14
clone_size: -

cdr3_aa: CASSTVAPNTEAFF
cdr3_nt: TGTGCCAGCAGTACGGTAGCACCGAACACTGAAGCTTTCTTT
v_call: TRBV27
j_call: TRBJ1-1
d_call: -
cdr3_length: 14
clone_size: -

cdr3_aa: CASSWEWHTQYF
cdr3_nt: TGTGCCAGCAGTTGGGAGTGGCATACGCAGTATTTT
v_call: TRBV12-3/TRBV12-4
j_call: TRBJ2-3
d_call: -
cdr3_length: 12
clone_size: -